A selection of T cell receptor beta chains follows, all from one sample in a study of T cell changes during pregnancy in multiple sclerosis. Data came from immunoSEQ multiplex PCR; TCRdb stores just in-frame clones and leaves some out. The data show 15,000 to 20,000 clones, with 88% seen just once and about 5% held by the top ten. The sequencing here drew on CD8+ T cells from peripheral blood mononuclear cells, taken after pregnancy. These receptors originate from a female donor in good health, enrolled as a control in a pregnancy study. The CDR3 runs from the conserved cysteine through the conserved F or W. D genes are given only for firm matches. Clone size is stated in some rows and not others, as once, few, many or a class when expanded.

TRBJ2-2 | NA | NA | TRBV11-3 | TGTGCCAGCAGCTTACGGGCGGGGGCCACCTCAAACACCGGGGAGCTGTTTTTT | CASSLRAGATSNTGELFF
TRBJ1-3 | NA | NA | TRBV6-6 | TGTGCCAGCACGGGTTATGGAAACACCATATATTTT | CASTGYGNTIYF
TRBJ1-1 | NA | NA | TRBV9 | TGTGCCAGCAGCTTAGGGGGGGACACTGAAGCTTTCTTT | CASSLGGDTEAFF
TRBJ1-5 | NA | NA | TRBV5-8 | TGTGCCAGCAGCCAGGACCAGGAGGGTCCGTCTCAGCATTTT | CASSQDQEGPSQHF
TRBJ2-7 | NA | NA | TRBV5-4 | TGTGCCAGCAGTCCGGGACTCCCAATAAGCTACGAGCAGTACTTC | CASSPGLPISYEQYF
TRBJ2-1 | medium-sized | TRBD2 | TRBV6-4 | TGTGCCAGCAGTGGGACTAGCGGGGGCAATGAGCAGTTCTTC | CASSGTSGGNEQFF
TRBJ1-2 | NA | NA | TRBV30 | TGTGCCTGGCATAAGAGGCCCTATGGCTACACCTTC | CAWHKRPYGYTF
TRBJ1-3 | NA | TRBD1 | TRBV7-9 | TGTGCCAGCAGCTTAGCGCGGACAGGGGAGCATGGAAACACCATATATTTT | CASSLARTGEHGNTIYF
TRBJ1-5 | NA | NA | TRBV5-8 | TGTGCCAGCAGCTCGGAGGGGTCGCATCAGCCCCAGCATTTT | CASSSEGSHQPQHF
TRBJ1-2 | NA | TRBD1 | TRBV6-1 | TGTGCCAGCAGTGGACAAGACAGGGCCGATGGCTACACCTTC | CASSGQDRADGYTF
TRBJ2-7 | NA | NA | TRBV6-6 | TGTGCCAGCAGTTACAACCCCACGGGATACGAGCAGTACTTC | CASSYNPTGYEQYF
TRBJ2-7 | NA | NA | TRBV6-5 | TGTGCCAGCAGTTACTCAACCGGGGTCTACGAGCAGTACTTC | CASSYSTGVYEQYF
TRBJ2-3 | NA | TRBD2 | TRBV7-8 | TGTGCCAGCAGCTCGCCTGCCGGGGGGGCACGTGACTCACCGGATACGCAGTATTTT | CASSSPAGGARDSPDTQYF
TRBJ1-6 | once | TRBD1 | TRBV6-5 | TGTGCCAGCAGTGACAGGGCCAGTAATTCACCCCTCCACTTT | CASSDRASNSPLHF
TRBJ2-2 | once | TRBD1 | TRBV7-3 | TGTGCCAGCAGCGTACGACAGGGGTGGAACACCGGGGAGCTGTTTTTT | CASSVRQGWNTGELFF
TRBJ1-2 | once | TRBD1 | TRBV7-2 | TGTGCCAGCAGCGCCACGGGACAGGGGGGCTATGGCTACACCTTC | CASSATGQGGYGYTF
TRBJ1-2 | NA | NA | TRBV13 | TGTGCCAGTCAGATACAGGAGCCCTTTAACTATGGCTACACCTTC | CASQIQEPFNYGYTF
TRBJ2-7 | NA | NA | TRBV7-9 | TGTGCCAGCAGCTTACCGCGGACCGGGGACTACGAGCAGTACTTC | CASSLPRTGDYEQYF
TRBJ2-1 | NA | TRBD2 | TRBV6-5 | TGTGCCAGCAGCGCCGGGACTAGCAGTTCCGATGAGCAGTTCTTC | CASSAGTSSSDEQFF
TRBJ2-3 | once | NA | TRBV7-6 | TGTGCCAGCAGCCCACGCTCGGGGGGCATAATCACAGATACGCAGTATTTT | CASSPRSGGIITDTQYF
TRBJ2-1 | NA | TRBD2 | TRBV7-6 | TGTGCCAGCAGCTTAGCGGGGGGGGTCAGGGATGAGCAGTTCTTC | CASSLAGGVRDEQFF
TRBJ1-1 | NA | NA | TRBV19 | TGTGCCAGTAGTATAGGGGGCAGACCCCCTTCGAACACTGAAGCTTTCTTT | CASSIGGRPPSNTEAFF
TRBJ1-1 | NA | NA | TRBV7-9 | TGTGCCAGCAGCTTAGTTACAGCTGAAGCTTTCTTT | CASSLVTAEAFF
TRBJ1-5 | few | TRBD1 | TRBV5-1 | TGCGCCAGCAGCTTGGCTGGGACAGATCAGCCCCAGCATTTT | CASSLAGTDQPQHF